The 32 T cell receptor beta chains reported below all come from one sample, sequenced in a study of blood T cell repertoires in COVID-19. Data came from immunoSEQ multiplex PCR; TCRdb stores just in-frame clones and leaves some out. The table has about 250,000 clones, around 86% seen once. Specimen: PBMCs or T cells enriched from blood (not recorded which). The receptors derive from a man aged 40-49 years who had recovered from COVID-19.

This clone was observed once. Here the CDR3 DNA reads TGTGCCTGGAGTTACACAGCGGCACCCCTCCACTTT. Translation: CAWSYTAAPLHF. The chain employs TRBV30 and TRBJ1-6; D is ambiguous. The CDR3 runs 12 residues. Looked up from germline, CDR1 is GTSNPN and CDR2 is SVGIG (reference sequence). The V end lost 2 bases, the J end lost 11 bases, and 10 bases lay between the germline ends.

Points on this clone: The sample contains more than one DNA sequence encoding this CDR3. The rearrangement links TRBV4-1 to TRBJ1-6; 7 bases map to TRBD1. The germline V gene encodes CDR1 MGHRA and CDR2 YSYEKL. The V segment lost 4 bases and the J segment 8 bases; nucleotides outside the gene matches: 5. The CDR3 has 14 amino acids. This CDR3 is CASSLGTEYSPLHF. The CDR3 region has the DNA TGCGCCAGCAGCCTCGGGACAGAGTATTCACCCCTCCACTTT.

This clone was detected only once. The chain joins TRBV2 to TRBJ1-4, with TRBD1 as a possible D gene (6 bases). Trimming took off 4 bases at V and 13 bases at J, with 16 bases between the two ends. Germline CDR1 reads SNHLY; CDR2 reads FYNNEI. This CDR3 comprises 13 residues. CDR3 DNA sequence: TGTGCCAGCAGTGGTCAGGGGTTGGGTGGACTGTTTTTT. This sequence encodes CASSGQGLGGLFF.

The chain has TRBV5-4 and TRBJ2-1; the match to TRBD2 covers 14 bases. J gave up 9 bases and V 4 bases, and 9 bases lay outside the gene matches. Per the germline V gene, CDR1 is SGHNT and CDR2 is YYREEE (reference sequence). This CDR3 region has 16 residues. CDR3 protein: CASSRQGTSGRSEQFF. For the CDR3, the DNA is TGTGCCAGCAGCCGGCAGGGGACTAGCGGGAGAAGTGAGCAGTTCTTC.

V is TRBV4-1 and J is TRBJ2-7, with a possible D match to TRBD1 (6 bases). This CDR3 has 15 amino acids. The V gene's germline CDR1 is MGHRA and CDR2 YSYEKL. V lost 0 bases and J 7 bases, leaving 16 bases between the germline ends. In DNA form, the CDR3 reads TGCGCCAGCAGCCAAGAAGGGACACCCCAGAGAGAGCAGTACTTC. This gives the protein CASSQEGTPQREQYF.

The chain links TRBV11-3 to TRBJ1-1, with unresolved D. Trimming took off 0 bases at V and 4 bases at J, with 18 bases between the two ends. The CDR3 extends over 17 amino acids. Germline V gene lookup returns CDR1 SGHNT and CDR2 YENEEA. CDR3 region: CASSLDHPHLVGTEAFF. DNA of the CDR3: TGTGCCAGCAGCTTAGATCATCCCCACCTAGTTGGCACTGAAGCTTTCTTT.

CDR3 sequence: CASRGSGGSYEQYF. The CDR3 nucleotides read TGTGCCAGCAGGGGATCAGGAGGGTCCTACGAGCAGTACTTC. V is TRBV2 and J is TRBJ2-7; weak D call: TRBD2 (6 bases). Germline V CDR1 and CDR2: SNHLY, FYNNEI. This CDR3 has 14 amino acids. Deletions cut 6 bases from V and 1 base from J, with 13 bases between.

The chain recombines TRBV10-3 with TRBJ1-6, with D possibly matching TRBD1 (5 bases). The germline V and J ends were trimmed by 3 bases and 5 bases, with 8 bases remaining between them. The CDR3 has 14 amino acids. Germline V gene lookup returns CDR1 ENHRY and CDR2 SYGVKD. The CDR3 loop reads CAISDRADNSPLHF. CDR3 nucleotide sequence: TGTGCCATCAGTGACAGGGCAGATAATTCACCCCTCCACTTT.

The chain recombines TRBV25-1 with TRBJ1-3; D remains ambiguous. The CDR3 length is 15 residues. In germline, CDR1 is MGHDK, CDR2 SYGVNS. Deletions cut 0 bases from V and 4 bases from J, with 10 bases between. The CDR3 here is CASSEYGGTGNTIYF. DNA for the CDR3: TGTGCCAGCAGTGAATATGGCGGAACCGGAAACACCATATATTTT.

The V gene is TRBV2, the J gene TRBJ1-3; tentatively, D is TRBD1 (5 bases). V was pared by 6 bases and J by 4 bases, with 13 bases between. Germline values: CDR1 SNHLY, CDR2 FYNNEI. The CDR3 covers 14 residues. The CDR3 spells CASRTGTSGNTIYF. The CDR3 region has the DNA TGTGCCAGCAGAACCGGGACTTCCGGAAACACCATATATTTT.

This clone is a singleton in its sample. This chain joins TRBV7-2 and TRBJ1-3; D is undetermined. Germline assignment: CDR1 SGHTA and CDR2 FQGNSA. Trimming removed 5 bases from V and 2 bases from J, with 13 bases in between. The CDR3 totals 15 residues. This CDR3 is CASSPVGGPGNTIYF. The CDR3 DNA is TGTGCCAGCAGCCCCGTCGGTGGTCCTGGAAACACCATATATTTT.

This clone has more than one count but fewer than ten. The V and J genes are TRBV30 and TRBJ1-4; 9 bases fit TRBD1. CDR3 length: 13 amino acids. CDR1 GTSNPN and CDR2 SVGIG come from the germline V gene (reference sequence). V shed 5 bases and J 8 bases; nucleotides not matched to a gene: 6. CDR3 bases: TGTGCCTGGGACAGGGGGGGGGAGGAAAAACTGTTTTTT. This gives the protein CAWDRGGEEKLFF.

The chain combines TRBV4-1 with TRBJ2-7; TRBD1 agrees at 9 bases. Trimming took 1 base from V and 2 from J; bases not matched to a gene: 15. The germline CDR1 and CDR2 sequences are MGHRA and YSYEKL. This CDR3 has 19 residues. The DNA of the CDR3 is TGCGCCAGCAGCCAAGGGGAAGGACAGGGGCTCCCAATTCCCTACGAGCAGTACTTC. Translated, it gives CASSQGEGQGLPIPYEQYF.

The chain couples TRBV11-3 to TRBJ2-1, with 7 bases lining up with TRBD2. CDR1 is SGHNT, CDR2 YENEEA, per germline. The CDR3 spans 18 residues. V trimming: 5 bases; J trimming: 5 bases; junction bases outside the gene matches: 18. CDR3 residues: CASSERRGGSGSHNEQFF. CDR3 DNA: TGTGCCAGCAGCGAACGCCGAGGTGGTAGCGGGTCCCACAATGAGCAGTTCTTC.

The chain recombines TRBV2 with TRBJ1-2; 9 bases line up with TRBD1. V trimming: 8 bases; J trimming: 6 bases; junction bases outside the gene matches: 7. This CDR3 has 13 residues. Germline V lookup: CDR1 SNHLY, CDR2 FYNNEI. For the CDR3, the DNA is TGTGCCAGCTGGAGGGACAGGGAGAATGGCTACACCTTC. It specifies CASWRDRENGYTF.

V gene TRBV30 combines with J gene TRBJ1-2; a weak D match, TRBD1 (6 bases). The CDR3 covers 13 residues. Trimming stripped 5 bases from V and 0 bases from J, with 10 bases between. The germline V gene encodes CDR1 GTSNPN and CDR2 SVGIG (reference sequence). The CDR3 loop is CAWARQANYGYTF. The CDR3 DNA reads as TGTGCCTGGGCAAGACAGGCTAACTATGGCTACACCTTC.

This rearrangement joins TRBV27 to TRBJ2-7; TRBD1 agrees at 7 bases. The ends lost 6 bases at V and 2 bases at J; junction bases unmatched: 16. CDR1 and CDR2 from the germline V gene are MNHEY and SMNVEV (reference sequence). This CDR3 has 17 residues. CDR3 sequence: CASSKKAVDRQPYEQYF. In DNA, the CDR3 is TGTGCCAGCAGCAAAAAGGCCGTGGACAGGCAACCCTACGAGCAGTACTTC.

The chain joins TRBV5-1 to TRBJ2-3, with D hard to call. The germline CDR1 and CDR2 sequences are SGHRS and YFSETQ. The CDR3 contains 17 residues. V shed 0 bases and J shed 0 bases, with 14 bases lying between them. CDR3 sequence reads: CASSLVSSTISTDTQYF. CDR3 DNA sequence: TGCGCCAGCAGCTTGGTTTCATCAACTATTAGCACAGATACGCAGTATTTT.

V usage is TRBV7-9 and J usage is TRBJ2-7, with TRBD1 matching over 8 bases. The CDR3 spans 16 residues. V shed 0 bases, J shed 3 bases, and the junction held 7 bases outside the gene matches. Germline V lookup: CDR1 SEHNR, CDR2 FQNEAQ (reference sequence). This CDR3 is CASSLAPDRGSYEQYF. CDR3 nucleotides: TGTGCCAGCAGCTTAGCGCCCGACAGGGGTAGCTACGAGCAGTACTTC.

The V call is TRBV6-5, the J call TRBJ1-1; a possible D gene is TRBD1 (5 bases). The CDR3 covers 11 residues. Germline V gives CDR1 MNHEY, CDR2 SVGAGI. Trimming removed 6 bases from V and 8 bases from J, with 10 bases in between. CDR3 coding DNA: TGTGCCAGCAGCCAGACAGTCGAAGCTTTCTTT. It codes for CASSQTVEAFF.

The V and J genes are TRBV9 and TRBJ1-1, with TRBD1 matching 9 bases. The CDR3 is 14 amino acids. With V trimmed by 3 bases and J by 12 bases, 12 bases remained unmatched. CDR1 and CDR2 (germline): SGDLS, YYNGEE. CDR3 DNA sequence: TGTGCCAGCAGCGCCTTCGACAGGGGGGTCCTAACTTTCTTT. Its protein product is CASSAFDRGVLTFF.

This chain uses TRBV4-1 with TRBJ1-3; the match to TRBD1 covers 8 bases. The J segment lost 2 bases and the V segment lost 3 bases, leaving 3 bases of the junction unmatched. The length of the CDR3 is 15 residues. Germline assignment: CDR1 MGHRA and CDR2 YSYEKL. The CDR3 loop reads CASSHLQGAGNTIYF. CDR3 coding DNA: TGCGCCAGCAGCCACCTACAGGGGGCTGGAAACACCATATATTTT.

A single count supports this clone. The rearrangement joins TRBV19 to TRBJ1-2, with D perhaps TRBD1 (5 bases). V was trimmed by 5 bases and J by 8 bases, leaving 12 bases between them. The V gene's germline CDR1 is LNHDA and CDR2 SQIVND (reference sequence). The CDR3 has 12 residues. The CDR3 protein is CASSVHRSGYTF. The CDR3 nucleotides are TGTGCCAGTAGTGTACACAGGAGCGGCTACACCTTC.

The chain joins TRBV15 to TRBJ1-3; no clear D gene. The CDR3 consists of 14 residues. The germline V gene encodes CDR1 LNHNV and CDR2 YYDKDF (reference sequence). The V gene lost 4 bases and the J gene lost 4 bases, with 11 bases spanning the gap. The CDR3 sequence: CATSITGSGNTIYF. The CDR3 DNA follows: TGTGCCACCAGCATAACGGGGTCCGGAAACACCATATATTTT.

The chain has TRBV5-3 and TRBJ2-7; maybe TRBD2 (5 bases). TRBV5-3 is marked as an open reading frame, function uncertain. CDR3 size: 12 residues. The V gene lost 3 bases and the J gene lost 3 bases, with 7 bases spanning the gap. The CDR3 here is CARSSRDYEQYF. The CDR3 nucleotides are TGTGCCAGAAGCTCTCGGGACTACGAGCAGTACTTC.

The chain is built from TRBV5-4 and TRBJ1-6; D perhaps matches TRBD1 (5 bases). Germline CDR1 is SGHNT and CDR2 is YYREEE (reference sequence). This CDR3 has 18 residues. The V end was cut by 4 bases, the J end by 0 bases, with 17 bases between. CDR3 DNA sequence: TGTGCCAGCAGCCCCGGAGGAGGGACCAACTCCTATAATTCACCCCTCCACTTT. This gives the protein CASSPGGGTNSYNSPLHF.

The rearrangement joins TRBV7-2 to TRBJ2-2; D not resolved. With 5 bases removed from V and 1 base from J, the gap between germline ends came to 8 bases. The CDR3 has 14 amino acids. In germline, CDR1 is SGHTA, CDR2 FQGNSA. CDR3 DNA sequence: TGTGCCAGCAGCGTTTCAGTGAACACCGGGGAGCTGTTTTTT. Its translation is CASSVSVNTGELFF.

J is TRBJ1-4 and V is TRBV5-6; no clear D. Trimming took off 4 bases at V and 7 bases at J, with 20 bases between the two ends. Germline loops: CDR1 SGHDT, CDR2 YYEEEE. This CDR3 spans 16 amino acids. The CDR3 loop reads CASSLQLGEGGEKLFF. The CDR3 bases are TGTGCCAGCAGCCTGCAATTGGGTGAGGGAGGTGAAAAACTGTTTTTT.

This chain joins TRBV10-3 and TRBJ2-5, with TRBD1 identical over 9 bases. The V and J ends lost 3 bases and 5 bases, in that order; junction bases with no gene match: 7. Germline V gene sequence: CDR1 ENHRY, CDR2 SYGVKD. This CDR3 has 15 residues. The CDR3 here is CAISDRTGEPETQYF. DNA of the CDR3: TGTGCCATCAGTGACCGGACAGGGGAGCCCGAGACCCAGTACTTC.

V and J are TRBV6-2 or TRBV6-3 and TRBJ1-2; 12 bases align to TRBD1. J lost 8 bases, V lost 1 base, and 5 bases had no gene match. This CDR3 is built from 15 residues. CDR1 MNHEY and CDR2 SVGEGT come from the germline V gene. CDR3 loop: CASSYWGQGAKGYTF. Here the CDR3 DNA reads TGTGCCAGCAGTTACTGGGGACAGGGGGCCAAAGGCTACACCTTC.

The chain combines TRBV5-4 with TRBJ2-3; 7 bases match TRBD2. CDR1 is SGHNT and CDR2 is YYREEE in the germline V gene (reference sequence). The J segment lost 4 bases and the V segment lost 6 bases, leaving 2 bases of the junction unmatched. There are 12 residues in the CDR3. CDR3 sequence reads: CASTRGADTQYF. Written as DNA, the CDR3 is TGTGCCAGCACCCGGGGGGCAGATACGCAGTATTTT.

The chain uses TRBV12-5 and TRBJ1-4; perhaps TRBD1 as D (6 bases). The V end was cut by 2 bases, the J end by 3 bases, with 16 bases between. From germline, CDR1 is LGHNT and CDR2 FRNRAP. This CDR3 region has 17 residues. The CDR3 nucleotides are TGTGCTAGTGGTTTGCCCTCCTACAGGGCTGCTAATGAAAAACTGTTTTTT. Translation: CASGLPSYRAANEKLFF.